This T cell receptor (beta chain) was profiled in a study of CD4 T cell repertoires in COVID-19. Study-level information: After less than 12 days of IL-2 expansion, CFSE-low cells were relabeled and restimulated with other coronavirus spikes. Findings and limits, study-wide: Several top expanded SARS-CoV-2-reactive clonotypes were shared by two or three memory subsets.

A remark on this clone: Its cognate antigen is unknown.

These memory T cells were uncultured and sequenced directly after ex vivo isolation. Method: immunoSEQ multiplex PCR; TCRdb's copy keeps in-frame clones and lacks some. This sample has tens of thousands of clones, with 83% found just once. The germline gives CDR1 LGHDT, CDR2 YNNKEL (reference sequence). This CDR3 has 17 amino acids. The V end was cut by 5 bases, the J end by 3 bases, with 19 bases between. The sample was CD4+ T cells from peripheral blood, taken after recovery from COVID-19. The rearrangement uses TRBV3-1 (or the pseudogene TRBV3-2) and TRBJ2-2; a weak D match, TRBD1 (5 bases). The clonotype originates from a human donor who had COVID-19. CDR3 loop: CASSGALAGFDTGELFF. The CDR3 bases are TGTGCCAGCAGCGGGGCCCTCGCCGGGTTCGACACCGGGGAGCTGTTTTTT.